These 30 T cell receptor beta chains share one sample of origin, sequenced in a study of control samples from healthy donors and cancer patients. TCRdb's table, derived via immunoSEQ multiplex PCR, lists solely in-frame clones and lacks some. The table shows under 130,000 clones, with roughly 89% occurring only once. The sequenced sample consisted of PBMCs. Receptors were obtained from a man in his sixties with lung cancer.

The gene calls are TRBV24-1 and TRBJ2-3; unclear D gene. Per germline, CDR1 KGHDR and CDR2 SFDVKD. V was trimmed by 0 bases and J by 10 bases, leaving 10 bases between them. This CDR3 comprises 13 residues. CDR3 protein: CATSDLLNSAQYF. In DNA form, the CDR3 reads TGTGCCACCAGTGATTTGCTGAATTCCGCGCAGTATTTT.

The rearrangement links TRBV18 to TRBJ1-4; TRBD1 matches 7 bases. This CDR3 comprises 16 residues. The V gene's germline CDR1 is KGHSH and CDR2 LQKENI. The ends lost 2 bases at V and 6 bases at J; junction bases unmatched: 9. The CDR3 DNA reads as TGTGCCAGCTCACCAGGGGCCGGACAGGTCCATGAAAAACTGTTTTTT. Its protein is CASSPGAGQVHEKLFF.

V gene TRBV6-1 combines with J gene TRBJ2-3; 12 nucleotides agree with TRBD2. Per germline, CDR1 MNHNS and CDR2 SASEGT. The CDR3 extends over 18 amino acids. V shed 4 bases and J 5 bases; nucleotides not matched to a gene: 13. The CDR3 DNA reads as TGTGCCAGCAGTGGGGGAAGGATTGTACTAGCGGGGGGAGATACGCAGTATTTT. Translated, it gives CASSGGRIVLAGGDTQYF.

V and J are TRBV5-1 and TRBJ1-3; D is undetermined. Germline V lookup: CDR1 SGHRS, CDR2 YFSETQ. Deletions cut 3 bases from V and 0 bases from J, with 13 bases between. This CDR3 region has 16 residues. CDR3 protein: CASSSGPSSSGNTIYF. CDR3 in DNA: TGCGCCAGCAGCTCGGGTCCTTCTAGCTCTGGAAACACCATATATTTT.

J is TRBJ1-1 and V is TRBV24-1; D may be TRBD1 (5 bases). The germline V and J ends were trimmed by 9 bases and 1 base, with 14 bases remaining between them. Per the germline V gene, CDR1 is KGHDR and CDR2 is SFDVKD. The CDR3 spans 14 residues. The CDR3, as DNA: TGTGCCACCCAAGAGTCGACAGCGAACACTGAAGCTTTCTTT. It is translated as CATQESTANTEAFF.

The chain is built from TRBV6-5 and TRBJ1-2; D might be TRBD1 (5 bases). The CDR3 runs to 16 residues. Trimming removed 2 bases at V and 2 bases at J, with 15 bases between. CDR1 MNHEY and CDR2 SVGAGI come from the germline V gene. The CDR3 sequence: CASSYGQTAGNYGYTF. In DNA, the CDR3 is TGTGCCAGCAGTTACGGCCAAACAGCAGGGAACTATGGCTACACCTTC.

The CDR3 protein is CASSPIPGTDNYEQYF. The CDR3 coding sequence is TGCGCCAGCAGCCCGATACCCGGGACAGACAACTACGAGCAGTACTTC. The chain uses TRBV4-1 and TRBJ2-7, with 7 bases aligning to TRBD1. CDR1 is MGHRA, CDR2 YSYEKL, per germline. V trimming: 4 bases; J trimming: 3 bases; junction bases outside the gene matches: 12. CDR3 length: 16 residues.

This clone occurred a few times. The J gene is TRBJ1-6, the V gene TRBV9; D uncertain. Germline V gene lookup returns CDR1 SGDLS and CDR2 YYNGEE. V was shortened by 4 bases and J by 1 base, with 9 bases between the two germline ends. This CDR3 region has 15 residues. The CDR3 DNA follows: TGTGCCAGCAGCCGGGAGGGATCCTATAATTCACCCCTCCACTTT. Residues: CASSREGSYNSPLHF.

The CDR3, as DNA: TGCGCCAGCAGTGAGTCAAATCTATACACTGAAGCTTTCTTT. This codes for CASSESNLYTEAFF. The J gene is TRBJ1-1, the V gene TRBV10-1; D is unresolved. Germline assignment: CDR1 WNHNN and CDR2 SYGVQD (reference sequence). With 0 bases removed from V and 3 bases from J, the gap between germline ends came to 8 bases. The CDR3 contains 14 residues.

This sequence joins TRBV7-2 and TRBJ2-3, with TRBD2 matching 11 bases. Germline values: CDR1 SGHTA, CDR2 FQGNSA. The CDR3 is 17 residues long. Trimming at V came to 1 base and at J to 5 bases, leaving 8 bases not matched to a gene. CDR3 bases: TGTGCCAGCAGCTTAGACTCTGCTAGCGGGGGGCAAGATACGCAGTATTTT. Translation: CASSLDSASGGQDTQYF.

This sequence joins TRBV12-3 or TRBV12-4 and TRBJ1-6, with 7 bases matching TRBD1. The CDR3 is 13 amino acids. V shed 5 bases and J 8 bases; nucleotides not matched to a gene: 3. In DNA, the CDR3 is TGTGCCAGCAGTCTCCAGGGGGATTCACCCCTCCACTTT. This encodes CASSLQGDSPLHF.

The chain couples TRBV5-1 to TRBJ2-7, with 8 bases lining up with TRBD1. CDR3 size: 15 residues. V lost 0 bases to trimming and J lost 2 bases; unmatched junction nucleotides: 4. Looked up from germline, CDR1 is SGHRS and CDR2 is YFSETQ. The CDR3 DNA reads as TGCGCCAGCAGCTTGGGACAGGGGCCTCCCTACGAGCAGTACGTC. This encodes CASSLGQGPPYEQYV.

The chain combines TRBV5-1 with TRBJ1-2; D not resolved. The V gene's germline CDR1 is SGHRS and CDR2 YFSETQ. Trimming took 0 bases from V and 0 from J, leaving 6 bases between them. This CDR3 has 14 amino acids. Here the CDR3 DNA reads TGCGCCAGCAGCTTGGACGGATCTAACTATGGCTACACCTTC. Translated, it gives CASSLDGSNYGYTF.

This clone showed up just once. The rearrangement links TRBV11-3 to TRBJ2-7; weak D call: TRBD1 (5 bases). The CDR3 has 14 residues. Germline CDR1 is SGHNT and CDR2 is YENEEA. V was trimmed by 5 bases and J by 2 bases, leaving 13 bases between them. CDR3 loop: CASSHRQFPYEQYV. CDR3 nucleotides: TGTGCCAGCAGCCATAGACAGTTTCCCTACGAGCAGTACGTC.

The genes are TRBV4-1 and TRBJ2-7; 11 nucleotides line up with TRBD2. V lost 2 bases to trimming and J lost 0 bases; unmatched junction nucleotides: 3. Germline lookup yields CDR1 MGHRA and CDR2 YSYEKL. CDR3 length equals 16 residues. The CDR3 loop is CASSQTLAGGSYEQYV. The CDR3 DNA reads TGCGCCAGCAGCCAAACTCTAGCGGGGGGCTCCTACGAGCAGTACGTC.

This CDR3 reads CASSQGHGRGGEKLFF. DNA for the CDR3: TGTGCCAGCAGCCAGGGGCACGGGAGAGGAGGGGAAAAACTGTTTTTT. V and J are TRBV7-2 and TRBJ1-4, with D possibly matching TRBD1 (6 bases). This CDR3 is built from 16 residues. V was cut by 5 bases and J by 8 bases, with 21 bases left in between. From germline, CDR1 is SGHTA and CDR2 FQGNSA.

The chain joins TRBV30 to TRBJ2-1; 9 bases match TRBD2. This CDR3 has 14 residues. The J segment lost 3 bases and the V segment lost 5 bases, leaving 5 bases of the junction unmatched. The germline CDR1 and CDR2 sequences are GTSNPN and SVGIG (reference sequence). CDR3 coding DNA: TGTGCCTGGGTTAGCGGGGGCCTCTACAATGAGCAGTTCTTC. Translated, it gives CAWVSGGLYNEQFF.

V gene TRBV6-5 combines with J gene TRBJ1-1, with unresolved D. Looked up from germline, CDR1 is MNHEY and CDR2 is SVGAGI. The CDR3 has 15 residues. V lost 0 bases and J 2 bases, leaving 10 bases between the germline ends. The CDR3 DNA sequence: TGTGCCAGCAGTTACTCAAGGGATCCTAACACTGAAGCTTTCTTT. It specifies CASSYSRDPNTEAFF.

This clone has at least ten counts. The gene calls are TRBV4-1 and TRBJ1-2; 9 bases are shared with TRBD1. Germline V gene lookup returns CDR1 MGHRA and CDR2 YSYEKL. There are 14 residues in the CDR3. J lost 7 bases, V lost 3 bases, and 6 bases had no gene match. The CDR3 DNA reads TGCGCCAGCAGCCAGGAACAGGGGGCGCTTGGCTACACCTTC. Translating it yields CASSQEQGALGYTF.

The CDR3 loop reads CAIRQDNSPLHF. As DNA, the CDR3 is TGTGCCATCCGGCAGGATAATTCACCCCTCCACTTT. The chain recombines TRBV10-3 with TRBJ1-6; the D is unclear. CDR1 ENHRY and CDR2 SYGVKD come from the germline V gene. There are 12 residues in the CDR3. Trimming took 8 bases from V and 5 from J, leaving 7 bases between them.

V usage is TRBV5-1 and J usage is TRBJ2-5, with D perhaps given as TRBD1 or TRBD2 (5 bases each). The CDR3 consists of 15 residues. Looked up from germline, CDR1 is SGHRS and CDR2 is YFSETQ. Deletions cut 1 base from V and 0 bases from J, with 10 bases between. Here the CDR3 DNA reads TGCGCCAGCAGCTTGTTGAGGGGTAACCAAGAGACCCAGTACTTC. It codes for CASSLLRGNQETQYF.

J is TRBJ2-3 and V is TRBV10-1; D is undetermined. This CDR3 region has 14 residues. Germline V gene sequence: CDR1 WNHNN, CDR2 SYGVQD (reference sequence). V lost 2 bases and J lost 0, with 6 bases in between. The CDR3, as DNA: TGCGCCAGCAGTGAGGGACGTAGCACAGATACGCAGTATTTT. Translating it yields CASSEGRSTDTQYF.

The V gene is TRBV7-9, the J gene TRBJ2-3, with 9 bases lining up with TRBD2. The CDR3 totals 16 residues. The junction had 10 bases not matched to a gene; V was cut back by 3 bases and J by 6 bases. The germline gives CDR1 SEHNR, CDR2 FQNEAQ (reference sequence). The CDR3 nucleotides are TGTGCCAGCAGCTTCTTACTGGGACTAGCCGGGGATACGCAGTATTTT. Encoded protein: CASSFLLGLAGDTQYF. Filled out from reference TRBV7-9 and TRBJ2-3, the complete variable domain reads DTGVSQNPRHKITKRGQNVTFRCDPISEHNRLYWYRQTLGQGPEFLTYFQNEAQLEKSRLLSDRFSAERPKGSFSTLEIQRTEQGDSAMYLCASSFLLGLAGDTQYFGPGTRLTVL.

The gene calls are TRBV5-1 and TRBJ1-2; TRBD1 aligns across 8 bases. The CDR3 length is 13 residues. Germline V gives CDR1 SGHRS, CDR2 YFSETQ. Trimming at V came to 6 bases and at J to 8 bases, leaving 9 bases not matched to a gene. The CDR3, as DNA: TGCGCCAGCACCTGGACAGGGTCGGAAGGCTACACCTTC. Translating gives CASTWTGSEGYTF.

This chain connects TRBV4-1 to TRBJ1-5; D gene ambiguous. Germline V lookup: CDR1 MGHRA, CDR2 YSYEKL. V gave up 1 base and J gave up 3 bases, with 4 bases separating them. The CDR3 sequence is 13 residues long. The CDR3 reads CASSQGDNQPQHF. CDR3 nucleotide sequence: TGCGCCAGCAGCCAAGGGGACAATCAGCCCCAGCATTTT.

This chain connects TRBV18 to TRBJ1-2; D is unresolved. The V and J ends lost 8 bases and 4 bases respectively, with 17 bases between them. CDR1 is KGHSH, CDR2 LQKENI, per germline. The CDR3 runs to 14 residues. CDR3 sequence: CASAGQDSIYGYTF. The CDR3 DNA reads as TGTGCCAGCGCCGGCCAGGACTCAATCTATGGCTACACCTTC.

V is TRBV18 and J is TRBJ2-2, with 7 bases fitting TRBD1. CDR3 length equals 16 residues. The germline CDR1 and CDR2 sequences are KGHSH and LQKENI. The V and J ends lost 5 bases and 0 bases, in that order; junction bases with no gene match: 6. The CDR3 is CASSRGQRTNTGELFF. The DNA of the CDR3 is TGTGCCAGCTCAAGGGGACAGAGAACGAACACCGGGGAGCTGTTTTTT.

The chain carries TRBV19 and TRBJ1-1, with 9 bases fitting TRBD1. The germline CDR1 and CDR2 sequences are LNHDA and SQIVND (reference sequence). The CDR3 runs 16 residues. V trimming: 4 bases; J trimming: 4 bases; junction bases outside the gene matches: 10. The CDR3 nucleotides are TGTGCCAGTAGTACCCTTACCGGGACAGGGACCACTGAAGCTTTCTTT. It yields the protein CASSTLTGTGTTEAFF.

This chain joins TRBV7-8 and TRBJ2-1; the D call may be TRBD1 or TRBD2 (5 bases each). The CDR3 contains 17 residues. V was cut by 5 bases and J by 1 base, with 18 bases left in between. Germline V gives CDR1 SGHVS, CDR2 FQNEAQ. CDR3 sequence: CASSHRETEVSYNEQFF. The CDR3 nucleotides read TGTGCCAGCAGCCATAGGGAGACAGAAGTATCCTACAATGAGCAGTTCTTC.

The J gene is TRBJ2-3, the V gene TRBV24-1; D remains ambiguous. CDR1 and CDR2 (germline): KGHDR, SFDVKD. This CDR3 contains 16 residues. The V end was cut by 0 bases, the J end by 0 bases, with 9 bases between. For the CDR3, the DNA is TGTGCCACCAGTGATTTGCCCAAAACCAGCACAGATACGCAGTATTTT. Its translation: CATSDLPKTSTDTQYF.